Sequencing of this T cell receptor beta chain was carried out in a study of cytomegalovirus exposure and HLA in healthy donors. Looking at the study overall: The roughly 670 first-cohort repertoires shared a platform with the 120 or so validation repertoires, as reported in a later analysis. Study outcomes and limitations: Most TCR sequences showed up rarely, but some public TCRs showed up in many donors. The listing of 150 to 200 TCR beta chains classed them as cytomegalovirus-associated.

Among the 90 to 150 subjects of the validation cohort, separate from the approximately 660-subject first cohort, were the donors. This clone was seen a single time. Its specificity is unknown. V was clipped by 1 base and J by 5 bases, with 8 bases between them. Germline V lookup: CDR1 SNHLY, CDR2 FYNNEI. This CDR3 has 13 residues. Profiled with immunoSEQ multiplex PCR; TCRdb holds only in-frame clones, not every one. The data hold around 45,000 clones, with around 90% observed a single time. The rearrangement links TRBV2 to TRBJ1-2; no clear D gene. This TCR was sampled from a young man in good health and CMV-seronegative. Material: PBMCs. The CDR3 region is CASSEVRVYGYTF. CDR3 nucleotides: TGTGCCAGCAGTGAAGTGAGGGTTTATGGCTACACCTTC.